A single count supports the clone carrying this T cell receptor beta chain. The CDR3 has 12 amino acids. V lost 1 base and J lost 11; bases outside the gene matches: 2. CDR1 is KGHDR and CDR2 is SFDVKD in the germline V gene. This sample was taken from a study of blood T cell repertoires in COVID-19. Study-wide background: Acute and convalescent COVID-19 specimens originated in the United States, Italy and Spain. The cDNA or gDNA used as material had been derived from T cells, B-cell-depleted T cells, or PBMCs.

Method: immunoSEQ multiplex PCR; TCRdb's copy keeps in-frame clones and lacks some. The sample carries about 230,000 clones, over 65% recorded once. This sequence joins TRBV24-1 and TRBJ1-1, with 8 nucleotides matching TRBD1. The receptor was derived from a woman between 70 and 85 years old with active or convalescent COVID-19. Sequenced sample: peripheral blood. The CDR3 DNA is TGTGCCACCAGTGATTTCAGGGGGCAGGCTTTCTTT. As protein: CATSDFRGQAFF.